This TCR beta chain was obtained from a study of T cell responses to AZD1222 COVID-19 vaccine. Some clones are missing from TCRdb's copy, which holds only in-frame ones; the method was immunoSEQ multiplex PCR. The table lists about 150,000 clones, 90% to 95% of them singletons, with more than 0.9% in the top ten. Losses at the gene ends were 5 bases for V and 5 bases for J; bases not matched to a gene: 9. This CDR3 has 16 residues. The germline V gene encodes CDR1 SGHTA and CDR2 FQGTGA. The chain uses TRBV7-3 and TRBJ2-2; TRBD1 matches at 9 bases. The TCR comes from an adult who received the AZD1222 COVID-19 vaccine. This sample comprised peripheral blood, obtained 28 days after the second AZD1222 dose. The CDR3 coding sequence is TGTGCCAGCAGCGCGTCCGGGACAGGGTGGACCGGGGAGCTGTTTTTT. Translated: CASSASGTGWTGELFF. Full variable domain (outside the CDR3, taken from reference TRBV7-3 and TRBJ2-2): GAGVSQTPSNKVTEKGKYVELRCDPISGHTALYWYRQSLGQGPEFLIYFQGTGAADDSGLPNDRFFAVRPEGSVSTLKIQRTERGDSAVYLCASSASGTGWTGELFFGEGSRLTVL.